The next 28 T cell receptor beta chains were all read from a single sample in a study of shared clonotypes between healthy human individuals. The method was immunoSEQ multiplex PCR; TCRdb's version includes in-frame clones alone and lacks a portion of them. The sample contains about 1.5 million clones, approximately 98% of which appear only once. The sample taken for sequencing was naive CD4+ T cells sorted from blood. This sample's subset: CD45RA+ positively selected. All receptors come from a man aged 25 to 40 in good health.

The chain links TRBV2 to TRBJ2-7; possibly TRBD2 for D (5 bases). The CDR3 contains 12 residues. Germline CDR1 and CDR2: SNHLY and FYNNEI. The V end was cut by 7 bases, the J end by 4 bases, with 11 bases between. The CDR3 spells CASNWGVYEQYF. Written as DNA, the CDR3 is TGTGCCAGCAATTGGGGAGTATACGAGCAGTACTTC. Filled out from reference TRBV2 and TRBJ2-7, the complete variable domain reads EPEVTQTPSHQVTQMGQEVILRCVPISNHLYFYWYRQILGQKVEFLVSFYNNEISEKSEIFDDQFSVERPDGSNFTLKIRSTKLEDSAMYFCASNWGVYEQYFGPGTRLTVT.

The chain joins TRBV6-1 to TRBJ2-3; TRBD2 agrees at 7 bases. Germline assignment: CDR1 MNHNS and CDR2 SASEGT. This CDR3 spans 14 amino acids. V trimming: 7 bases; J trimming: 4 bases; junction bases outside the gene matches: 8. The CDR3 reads CASMLTSRSDTQYF. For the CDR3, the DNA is TGTGCCAGCATGCTGACTAGCAGGTCAGATACGCAGTATTTT.

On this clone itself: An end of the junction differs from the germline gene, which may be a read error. The CDR3 loop reads CASSESLAYGYIF. Written as DNA, the CDR3 is TGTGCCAGCAGTGAAAGCCTCGCCTATGGCTACATCTTC. This chain links TRBV6-1 with TRBJ1-2, with D hard to call. Germline CDR1 is MNHNS and CDR2 is SASEGT. The CDR3 spans 13 residues.

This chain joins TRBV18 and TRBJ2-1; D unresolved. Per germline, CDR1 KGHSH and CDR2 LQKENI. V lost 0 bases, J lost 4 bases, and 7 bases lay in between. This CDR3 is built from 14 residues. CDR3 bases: TGTGCCAGCTCACCACCTAGAATTTACAATGAGCAGTTCTTC. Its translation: CASSPPRIYNEQFF.

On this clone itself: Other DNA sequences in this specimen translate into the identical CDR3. CDR3 protein: CASSLDRGEQFF. Written as DNA, the CDR3 is TGTGCCAGCAGCTTAGATCGCGGGGAGCAGTTCTTC. This chain links TRBV11-3 with TRBJ2-1; a weak D match, TRBD2 (5 bases). The CDR3 consists of 12 residues. CDR1 and CDR2 from the germline V gene are SGHNT and YENEEA. Trimming pared 0 bases from V and 10 bases from J, leaving 7 bases between.

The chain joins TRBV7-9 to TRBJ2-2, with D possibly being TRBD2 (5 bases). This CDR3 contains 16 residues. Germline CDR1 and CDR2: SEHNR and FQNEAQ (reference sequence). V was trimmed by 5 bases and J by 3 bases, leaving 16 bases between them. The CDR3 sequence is CASSLFWSGYTGELFF. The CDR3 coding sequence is TGTGCCAGCAGCCTTTTCTGGAGCGGATACACCGGGGAGCTGTTTTTT.

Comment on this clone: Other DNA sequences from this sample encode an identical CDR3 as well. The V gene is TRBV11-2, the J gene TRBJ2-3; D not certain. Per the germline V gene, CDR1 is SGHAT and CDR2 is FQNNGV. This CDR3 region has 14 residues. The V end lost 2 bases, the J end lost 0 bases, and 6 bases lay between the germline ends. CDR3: CASSLTTSTDTQYF. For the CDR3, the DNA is TGTGCCAGCAGCTTAACTACTAGCACAGATACGCAGTATTTT.

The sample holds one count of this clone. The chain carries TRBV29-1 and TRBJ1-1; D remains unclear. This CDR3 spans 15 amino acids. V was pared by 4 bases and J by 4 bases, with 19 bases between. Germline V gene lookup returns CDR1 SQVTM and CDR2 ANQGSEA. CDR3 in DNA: TGCAGCGTTGGTTTCCTACGTGGTCGGAGCACTGAAGCTTTCTTT. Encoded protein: CSVGFLRGRSTEAFF.

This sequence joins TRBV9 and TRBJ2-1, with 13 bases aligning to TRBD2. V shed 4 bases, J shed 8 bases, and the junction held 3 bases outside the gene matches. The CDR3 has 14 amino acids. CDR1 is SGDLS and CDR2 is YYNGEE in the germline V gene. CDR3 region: CASSPGLAGYEQFF. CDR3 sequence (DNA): TGTGCCAGCAGCCCGGGACTAGCGGGATATGAGCAGTTCTTC. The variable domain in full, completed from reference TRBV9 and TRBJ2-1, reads DSGVTQTPKHLITATGQRVTLRCSPRSGDLSVYWYQQSLDQGLQFLIQYYNGEERAKGNILERFSAQQFPDLHSELNLSSLELGDSALYFCASSPGLAGYEQFFGPGTRLTVL.

CDR3 sequence reads: CSARRGELFF. The CDR3 region has the DNA TGCAGTGCTAGGAGGGGGGAGCTGTTTTTT. V is TRBV20-1 and J is TRBJ2-2, with unresolved D. Germline loops: CDR1 DFQATT, CDR2 SNEGSKA (reference sequence). There are 10 residues in the CDR3. V lost 3 bases to trimming and J lost 8 bases, with 4 bases between them.

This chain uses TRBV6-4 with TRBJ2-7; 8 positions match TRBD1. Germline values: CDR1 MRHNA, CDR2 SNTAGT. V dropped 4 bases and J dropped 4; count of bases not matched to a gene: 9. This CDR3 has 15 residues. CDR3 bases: TGTGCCAGCAGTGCGCGACAGGGGACCCTTTACGAGCAGTACTTC. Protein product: CASSARQGTLYEQYF.

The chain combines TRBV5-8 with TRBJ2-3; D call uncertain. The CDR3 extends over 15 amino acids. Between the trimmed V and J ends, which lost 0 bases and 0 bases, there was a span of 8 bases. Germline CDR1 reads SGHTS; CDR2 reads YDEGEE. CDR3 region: CASSLELGSTDTQYF. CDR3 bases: TGTGCCAGCAGCTTGGAGCTAGGGAGCACAGATACGCAGTATTTT.

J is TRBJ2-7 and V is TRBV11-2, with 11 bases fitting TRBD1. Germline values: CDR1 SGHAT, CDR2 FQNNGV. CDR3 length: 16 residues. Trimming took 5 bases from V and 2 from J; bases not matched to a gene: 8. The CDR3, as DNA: TGTGCCAGCAGCCTACCGGGACAGGGGGGACCCTACGAGCAGTACTTC. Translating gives CASSLPGQGGPYEQYF.

The CDR3 nucleotides read TGTGCCAGCAGTGGCGTCAGGGGGGCCCCTAACACCGGGGAGCTGTTTTTT. Its protein is CASSGVRGAPNTGELFF. The rearrangement joins TRBV25-1 to TRBJ2-2, with a weak D call TRBD1 (7 bases). The CDR3 contains 17 residues. Germline V gene lookup returns CDR1 MGHDK and CDR2 SYGVNS. V lost 4 bases and J lost 2, with 17 bases in between.

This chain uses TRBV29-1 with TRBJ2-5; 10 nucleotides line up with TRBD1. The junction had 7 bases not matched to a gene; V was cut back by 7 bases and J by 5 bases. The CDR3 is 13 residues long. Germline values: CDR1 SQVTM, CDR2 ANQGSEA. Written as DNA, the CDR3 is TGCAGCGCAGTGACAGGGGGCAGGGAGACCCAGTACTTC. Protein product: CSAVTGGRETQYF.

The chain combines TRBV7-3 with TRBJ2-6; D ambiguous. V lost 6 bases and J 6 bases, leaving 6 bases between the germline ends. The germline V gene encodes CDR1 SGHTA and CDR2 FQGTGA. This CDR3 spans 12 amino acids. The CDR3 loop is CASSSMANVLTF. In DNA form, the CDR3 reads TGTGCCAGCAGTTCAATGGCCAACGTCCTGACTTTC. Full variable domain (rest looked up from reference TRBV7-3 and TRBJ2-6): GAGVSQTPSNKVTEKGKYVELRCDPISGHTALYWYRQSLGQGPEFLIYFQGTGAADDSGLPNDRFFAVRPEGSVSTLKIQRTERGDSAVYLCASSSMANVLTFGAGSRLTVL.

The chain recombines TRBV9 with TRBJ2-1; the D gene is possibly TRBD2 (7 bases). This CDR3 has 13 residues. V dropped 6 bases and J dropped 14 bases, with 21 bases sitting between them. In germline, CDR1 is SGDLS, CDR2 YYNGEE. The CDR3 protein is CASTRRGEGLEFF. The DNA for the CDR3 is TGTGCCAGCACCCGGAGGGGGGAGGGCCTGGAGTTCTTC.

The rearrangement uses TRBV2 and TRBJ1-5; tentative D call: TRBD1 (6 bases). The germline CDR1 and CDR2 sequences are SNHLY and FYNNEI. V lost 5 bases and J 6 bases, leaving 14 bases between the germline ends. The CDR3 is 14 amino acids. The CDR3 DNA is TGTGCCAGCAGTACCGGGACATGGGGTCAGCCCCAGCATTTT. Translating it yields CASSTGTWGQPQHF.

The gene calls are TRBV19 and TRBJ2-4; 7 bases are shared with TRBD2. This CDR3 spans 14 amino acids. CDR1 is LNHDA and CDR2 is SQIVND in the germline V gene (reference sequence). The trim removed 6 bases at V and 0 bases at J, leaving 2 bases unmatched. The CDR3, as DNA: TGTGCCAGTAGGGGGAGGGTAGCCAAAAACATTCAGTACTTC. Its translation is CASRGRVAKNIQYF.

CDR3 sequence (DNA): TGTGCCAGCAGTTTCTCGTCCCGAGGGGGCCGCGATGAGCAGTTCTTC. Encoded protein: CASSFSSRGGRDEQFF. This sequence joins TRBV27 and TRBJ2-1; 7 bases are shared with TRBD1. The ends lost 3 bases at V and 8 bases at J; junction bases unmatched: 13. The CDR3 consists of 16 residues. Per the germline V gene, CDR1 is MNHEY and CDR2 is SMNVEV (reference sequence).

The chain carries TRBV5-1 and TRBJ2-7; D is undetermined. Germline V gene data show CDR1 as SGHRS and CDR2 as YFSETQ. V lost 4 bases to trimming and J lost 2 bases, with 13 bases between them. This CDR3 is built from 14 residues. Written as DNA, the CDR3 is TGCGCCAGCAGCCCCGATTTCGAGACCTACGAGCAGTACTTC. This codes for CASSPDFETYEQYF.

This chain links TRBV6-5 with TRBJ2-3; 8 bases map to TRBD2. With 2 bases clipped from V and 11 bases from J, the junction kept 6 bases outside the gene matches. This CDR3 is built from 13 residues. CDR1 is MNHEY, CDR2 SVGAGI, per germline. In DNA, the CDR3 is TGTGCCAGCAGTTACGTTACGGGAGGGGGGCAGTATTTT. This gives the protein CASSYVTGGGQYF.

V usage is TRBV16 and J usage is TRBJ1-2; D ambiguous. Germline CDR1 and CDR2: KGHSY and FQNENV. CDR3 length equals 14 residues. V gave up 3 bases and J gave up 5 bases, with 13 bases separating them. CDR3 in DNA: TGTGCCAGCAGCCAGGGCCGTTCCCAATATGGCTACACCTTC. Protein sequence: CASSQGRSQYGYTF.

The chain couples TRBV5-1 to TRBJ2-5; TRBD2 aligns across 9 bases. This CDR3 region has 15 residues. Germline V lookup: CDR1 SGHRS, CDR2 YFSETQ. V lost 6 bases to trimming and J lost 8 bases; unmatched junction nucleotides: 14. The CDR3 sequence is CASTSGIGARGTQYF. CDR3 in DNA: TGCGCCAGCACTAGCGGGATCGGGGCAAGAGGTACCCAGTACTTC.

The CDR3 protein is CASSDTRGFSGYTF. CDR3 DNA: TGTGCCAGCAGTGACACCAGGGGGTTTAGTGGCTACACCTTC. The chain joins TRBV2 to TRBJ1-2, with 7 bases fitting TRBD1. Germline values: CDR1 SNHLY, CDR2 FYNNEI. Trimming removed 3 bases from V and 7 bases from J; junction bases left unmatched: 8. There are 14 residues in the CDR3. The full variable domain, with the rest looked up from reference TRBV2 and TRBJ1-2, is EPEVTQTPSHQVTQMGQEVILRCVPISNHLYFYWYRQILGQKVEFLVSFYNNEISEKSEIFDDQFSVERPDGSNFTLKIRSTKLEDSAMYFCASSDTRGFSGYTFGSGTRLTVV.

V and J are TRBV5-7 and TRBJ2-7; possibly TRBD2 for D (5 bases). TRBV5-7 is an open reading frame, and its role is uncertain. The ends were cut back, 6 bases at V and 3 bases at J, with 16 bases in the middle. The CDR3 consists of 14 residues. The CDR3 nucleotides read TGTGCCAGCACCCGGGGTGGGCAGAACTACGAGCAGTACTTC. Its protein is CASTRGGQNYEQYF.

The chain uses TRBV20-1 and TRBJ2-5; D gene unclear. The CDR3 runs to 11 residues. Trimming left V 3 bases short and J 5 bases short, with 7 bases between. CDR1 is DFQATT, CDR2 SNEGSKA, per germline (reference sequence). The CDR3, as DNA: TGCAGTGCTAGGCGAATTGAGACCCAGTACTTC. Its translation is CSARRIETQYF.

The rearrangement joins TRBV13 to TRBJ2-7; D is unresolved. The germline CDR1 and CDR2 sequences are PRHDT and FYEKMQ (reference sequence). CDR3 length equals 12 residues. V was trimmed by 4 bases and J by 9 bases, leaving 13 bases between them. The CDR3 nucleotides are TGTGCCAGCAGCTCAAAATTAAGAGGGCAGTACTTC. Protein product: CASSSKLRGQYF.